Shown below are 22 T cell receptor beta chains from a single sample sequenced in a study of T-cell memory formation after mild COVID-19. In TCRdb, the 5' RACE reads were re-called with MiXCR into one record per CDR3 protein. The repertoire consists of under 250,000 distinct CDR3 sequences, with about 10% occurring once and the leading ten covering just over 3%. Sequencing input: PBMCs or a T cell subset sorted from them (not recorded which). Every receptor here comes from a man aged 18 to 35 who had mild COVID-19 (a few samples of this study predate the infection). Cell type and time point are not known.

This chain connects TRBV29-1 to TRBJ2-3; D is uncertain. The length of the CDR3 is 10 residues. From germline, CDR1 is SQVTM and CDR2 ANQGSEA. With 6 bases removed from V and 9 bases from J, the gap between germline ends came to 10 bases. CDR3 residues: CSVNSLTQYF. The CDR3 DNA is TGCAGCGTGAACAGTCTCACGCAGTATTTT.

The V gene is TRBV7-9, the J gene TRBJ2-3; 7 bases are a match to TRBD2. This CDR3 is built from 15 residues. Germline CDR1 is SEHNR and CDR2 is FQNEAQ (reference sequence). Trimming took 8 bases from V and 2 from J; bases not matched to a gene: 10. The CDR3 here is CASRIGGINTDTQYF. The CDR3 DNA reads TGTGCCAGCCGCATCGGGGGGATAAACACAGATACGCAGTATTTT.

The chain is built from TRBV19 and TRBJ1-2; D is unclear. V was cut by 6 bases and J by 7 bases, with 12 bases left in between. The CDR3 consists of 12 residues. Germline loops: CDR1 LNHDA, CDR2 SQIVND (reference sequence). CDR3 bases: TGTGCCAGTAGCGCTGATTTTGGTGGCTACACCTTC. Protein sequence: CASSADFGGYTF. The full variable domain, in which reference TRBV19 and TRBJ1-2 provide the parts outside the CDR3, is DGGITQSPKYLFRKEGQNVTLSCEQNLNHDAMYWYRQDPGQGLRLIYYSQIVNDFQKGDIAEGYSVSREKKESFPLTVTSAQKNPTAFYLCASSADFGGYTFGSGTRLTVV.

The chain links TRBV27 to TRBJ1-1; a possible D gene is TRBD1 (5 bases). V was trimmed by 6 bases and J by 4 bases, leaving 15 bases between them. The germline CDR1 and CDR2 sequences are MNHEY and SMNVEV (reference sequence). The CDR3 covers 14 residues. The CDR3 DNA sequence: TGTGCCAGCAGGACAGCTCCGCCGGGCACTGAAGCTTTCTTT. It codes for CASRTAPPGTEAFF.

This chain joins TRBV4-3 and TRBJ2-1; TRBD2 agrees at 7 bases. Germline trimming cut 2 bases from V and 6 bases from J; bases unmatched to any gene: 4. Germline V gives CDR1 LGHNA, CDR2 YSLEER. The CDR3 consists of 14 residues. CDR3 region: CASSQPSGSNEQFF. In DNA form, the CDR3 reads TGCGCCAGCAGCCAACCTAGCGGAAGCAATGAGCAGTTCTTC.

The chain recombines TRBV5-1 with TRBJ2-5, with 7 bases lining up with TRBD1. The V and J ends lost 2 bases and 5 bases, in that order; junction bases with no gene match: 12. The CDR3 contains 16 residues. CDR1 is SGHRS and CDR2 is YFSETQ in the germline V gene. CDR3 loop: CASSLGRQGWHETQYF. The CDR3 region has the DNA TGCGCCAGCAGCTTAGGTAGACAGGGTTGGCACGAGACCCAGTACTTC.

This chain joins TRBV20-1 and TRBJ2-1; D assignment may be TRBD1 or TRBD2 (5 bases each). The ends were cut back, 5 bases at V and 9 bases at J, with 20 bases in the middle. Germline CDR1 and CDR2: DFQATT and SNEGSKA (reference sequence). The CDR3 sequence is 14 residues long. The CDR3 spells CSAYPGRREGEQFF. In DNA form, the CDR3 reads TGCAGTGCTTACCCGGGACGCAGAGAGGGTGAGCAGTTCTTC.

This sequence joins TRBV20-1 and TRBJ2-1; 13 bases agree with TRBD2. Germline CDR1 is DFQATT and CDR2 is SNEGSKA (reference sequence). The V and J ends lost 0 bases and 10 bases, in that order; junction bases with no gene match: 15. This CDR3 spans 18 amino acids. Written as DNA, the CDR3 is TGCAGTGCTAGAGATAAGGGGACCGGGACTAGCGGGACGGGGGAGCAGTTCTTC. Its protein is CSARDKGTGTSGTGEQFF.

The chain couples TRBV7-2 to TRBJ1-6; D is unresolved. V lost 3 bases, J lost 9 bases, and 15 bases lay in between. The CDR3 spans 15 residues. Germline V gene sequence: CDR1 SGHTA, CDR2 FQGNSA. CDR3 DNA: TGTGCCAGCAGCTTTGACTCCACCGGCGGTTCACCCCTCCACTTT. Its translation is CASSFDSTGGSPLHF.

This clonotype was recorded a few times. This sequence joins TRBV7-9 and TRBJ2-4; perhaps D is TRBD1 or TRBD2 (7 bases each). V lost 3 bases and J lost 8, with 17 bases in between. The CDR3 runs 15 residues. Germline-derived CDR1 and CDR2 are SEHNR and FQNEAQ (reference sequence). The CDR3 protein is CASSLGPGGVHIQYF. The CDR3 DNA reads TGTGCCAGCAGCTTGGGTCCAGGGGGGGTCCACATTCAGTACTTC.

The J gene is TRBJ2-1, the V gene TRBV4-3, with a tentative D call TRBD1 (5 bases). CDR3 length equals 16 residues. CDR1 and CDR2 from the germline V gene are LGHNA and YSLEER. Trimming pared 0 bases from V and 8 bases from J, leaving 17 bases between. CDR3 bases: TGCGCCAGCAGCCAAGACCATAAAGGGTGGGGCTATGAGCAGTTCTTC. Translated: CASSQDHKGWGYEQFF.

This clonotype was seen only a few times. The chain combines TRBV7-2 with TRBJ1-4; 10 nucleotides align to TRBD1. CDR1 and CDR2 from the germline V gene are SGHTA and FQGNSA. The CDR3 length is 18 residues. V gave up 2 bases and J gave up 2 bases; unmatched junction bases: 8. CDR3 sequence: CASSLRDRGPGTNEKLFF. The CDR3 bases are TGTGCCAGCAGCTTAAGGGACAGGGGACCGGGCACTAATGAAAAACTGTTTTTT. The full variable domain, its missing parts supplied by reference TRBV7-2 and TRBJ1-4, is GAGVSQSPSNKVTEKGKDVELRCDPISGHTALYWYRQSLGQGLEFLIYFQGNSAPDKSGLPSDRFSAERTGGSVSTLTIQRTQQEDSAVYLCASSLRDRGPGTNEKLFFGSGTQLSVL.

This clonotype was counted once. DNA of the CDR3: TGCGCCAGCAGCCCCCCAGGGACAGGATATGGCTACACCTTC. It translates to CASSPPGTGYGYTF. J is TRBJ1-2 and V is TRBV5-1, with 8 bases matching TRBD1. The germline V gene encodes CDR1 SGHRS and CDR2 YFSETQ. V shed 4 bases, J shed 5 bases, and the junction held 7 bases outside the gene matches. CDR3 length equals 14 residues.

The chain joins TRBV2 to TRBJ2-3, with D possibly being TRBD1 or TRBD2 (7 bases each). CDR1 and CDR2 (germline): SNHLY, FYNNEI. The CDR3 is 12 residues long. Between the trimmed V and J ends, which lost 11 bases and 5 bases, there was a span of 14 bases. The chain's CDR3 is CAGRGRGDTQYF. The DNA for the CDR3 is TGTGCCGGGAGGGGGCGCGGAGATACGCAGTATTTT.

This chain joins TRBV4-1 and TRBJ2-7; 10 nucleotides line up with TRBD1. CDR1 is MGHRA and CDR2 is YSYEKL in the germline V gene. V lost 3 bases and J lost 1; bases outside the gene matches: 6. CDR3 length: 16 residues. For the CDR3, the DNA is TGCGCCAGCAGCCAGGGCCGACAGGGGGCGTCCTACGAGCAGTACTTC. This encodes CASSQGRQGASYEQYF.

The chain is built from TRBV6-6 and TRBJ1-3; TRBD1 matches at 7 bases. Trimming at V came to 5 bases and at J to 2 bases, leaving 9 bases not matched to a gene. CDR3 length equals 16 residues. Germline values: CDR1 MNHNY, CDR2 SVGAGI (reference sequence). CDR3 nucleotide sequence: TGTGCCAGCAGTCGGGTTGACAGGGTGACTGGAAACACCATATATTTT. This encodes CASSRVDRVTGNTIYF.

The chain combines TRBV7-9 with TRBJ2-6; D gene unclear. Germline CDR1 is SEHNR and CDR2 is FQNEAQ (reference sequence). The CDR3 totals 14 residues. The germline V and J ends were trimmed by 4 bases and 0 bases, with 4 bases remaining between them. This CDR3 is CASSWGSGANVLTF. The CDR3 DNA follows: TGTGCCAGCAGCTGGGGCTCTGGGGCCAACGTCCTGACTTTC.

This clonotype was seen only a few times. CDR3 sequence: CASSRSQGLAFF. DNA for the CDR3: TGTGCCAGCAGCCGTTCACAGGGATTAGCTTTCTTT. The rearrangement joins TRBV3-1 to TRBJ1-1; perhaps TRBD1 as D (6 bases). The V end lost 4 bases, the J end lost 10 bases, and 13 bases lay between the germline ends. The CDR3 contains 12 residues. Germline V lookup: CDR1 LGHDT, CDR2 YNNKEL (reference sequence).

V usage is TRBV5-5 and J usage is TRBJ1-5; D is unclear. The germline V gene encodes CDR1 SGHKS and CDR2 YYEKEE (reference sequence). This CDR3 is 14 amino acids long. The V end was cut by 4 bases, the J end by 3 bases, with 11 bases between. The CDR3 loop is CASSPGTLNQPQHF. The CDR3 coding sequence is TGTGCCAGCAGCCCGGGAACCCTCAATCAGCCCCAGCATTTT.

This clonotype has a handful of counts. CDR3 region: CASRQGDTQYF. CDR3 nucleotides: TGCGCCAGCAGACAGGGAGATACGCAGTATTTT. J is TRBJ2-3 and V is TRBV4-3; D is perhaps TRBD1 (6 bases). Germline lookup yields CDR1 LGHNA and CDR2 YSLEER. V was clipped by 6 bases and J by 5 bases, with 6 bases between them. The CDR3 has 11 amino acids.

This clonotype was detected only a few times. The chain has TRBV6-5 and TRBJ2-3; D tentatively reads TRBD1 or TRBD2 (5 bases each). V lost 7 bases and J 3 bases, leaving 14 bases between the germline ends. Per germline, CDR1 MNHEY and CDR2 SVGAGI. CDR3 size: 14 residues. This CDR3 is CASKRGVFTDTQYF. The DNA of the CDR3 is TGTGCCAGCAAAAGAGGGGTTTTTACAGATACGCAGTATTTT.

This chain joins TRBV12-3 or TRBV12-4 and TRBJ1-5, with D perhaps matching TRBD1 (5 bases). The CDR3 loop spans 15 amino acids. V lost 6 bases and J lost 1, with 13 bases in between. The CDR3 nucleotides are TGTGCCAGCAGGGGGGTTGGTGGCAGCAATCAGCCCCAGCATTTT. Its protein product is CASRGVGGSNQPQHF.